This TCR beta chain is from a study of T cell changes during pregnancy in multiple sclerosis. Repertoires were generated with immunoSEQ multiplex PCR, while TCRdb's copy carries only in-frame clones and drops some. Of around 30,000 clones listed, about 93% were seen once; the top ten hold around 0.43%. CDR1 is MDHEN and CDR2 is SYDVKM in the germline V gene. The V end was cut by 6 bases, the J end by 3 bases, with 18 bases between. The CDR3 is 15 amino acids. This sequence originates from a female donor with multiple sclerosis, enrolled in a pregnancy study. The sample consisted of CD4+ T cells from peripheral blood mononuclear cells, taken in the second trimester of pregnancy. The chain carries TRBV28 and TRBJ2-7; maybe TRBD2 (6 bases). CDR3 DNA sequence: TGTGCCAGCAGACTCCCCGGGACTGTTAACTACGAGCAGTACTTC. Protein sequence: CASRLPGTVNYEQYF.